Listed below are T cell receptor beta chains from one sample, sequenced in a study of T cells after yellow fever vaccination. TCRdb redid the calling of the 5' RACE reads with MiXCR, one entry per CDR3 protein. The sample holds roughly 500,000 distinct CDR3 sequences, less than 20% seen once. Source: PBMCs, taken 15 days after the yellow fever booster vaccination. These receptors were taken from a man aged 25 to 40 who received the YFV17D yellow fever vaccine. Each CDR3 is given with its conserved first and last residue. D genes are given only for firm matches. Only some rows state a clone size, as once, few, many or a class for expanded clones.

CDR3 | DNA | D | V | size | J
CASSLSGMNLAASYEQYF | TGTGCCAGCAGTTTATCGGGGATGAATCTGGCAGCCTCCTACGAGCAGTACTTC | - | TRBV27 | few | TRBJ2-7
CASSRYGLYEQYF | TGTGCCAGCTCACGATACGGGCTCTACGAGCAGTACTTC | - | TRBV5-6 | - | TRBJ2-7
CASSLRGSSEQYF | TGTGCCAGCAGTTTAAGAGGCAGCTCCGAGCAGTACTTC | - | TRBV12-3/TRBV12-4 | - | TRBJ2-7
CASSRTGTGDTGELFF | TGTGCCAGCAGCCGCACCGGGACAGGGGACACCGGGGAGCTGTTTTTT | TRBD1 | TRBV5-5 | - | TRBJ2-2
CSALSGRNNEQYF | TGCAGTGCTCTTAGCGGGAGAAATAACGAGCAGTACTTC | TRBD2 | TRBV20-1 | few | TRBJ2-7
CAITPGEGIGGTDTQYF | TGTGCCATCACCCCCGGGGAGGGAATTGGGGGCACAGATACGCAGTATTTT | TRBD2 | TRBV10-3 | once | TRBJ2-3
CSATSSDPSSYEQYF | TGCAGTGCTACCTCTAGCGACCCGTCCTCGTACGAGCAGTACTTC | - | TRBV20-1 | - | TRBJ2-7
CSARDWIGENTEAFF | TGCAGTGCTAGAGATTGGATTGGTGAGAACACTGAAGCTTTCTTT | - | TRBV20-1 | few | TRBJ1-1
CASSPQTLSNTEAFF | TGTGCCAGCTCACCACAGACACTTTCTAACACTGAAGCTTTCTTT | - | TRBV18 | - | TRBJ1-1
CASSPLADELAKNIQYF | TGTGCCAGTAGTCCCCTTGCGGATGAGCTAGCCAAAAACATTCAGTACTTC | - | TRBV19 | few | TRBJ2-4
CASSTTSGRSETQYF | TGTGCCAGCAGTACGACTAGCGGGAGGTCAGAGACCCAGTACTTC | TRBD2 | TRBV6-1 | - | TRBJ2-5
CASSKLTSETQYF | TGTGCCAGCAGCAAACTGACTTCGGAGACCCAGTACTTC | - | TRBV9 | many | TRBJ2-5
CASSPTTSGRGGEQFF | TGTGCCAGCTCACCTACAACTAGCGGGAGGGGTGGTGAGCAGTTCTTC | TRBD2 | TRBV18 | - | TRBJ2-1
CASSPRLGATYEQYF | TGTGCCAGCAGTCCGCGTTTAGGGGCCACCTACGAGCAGTACTTC | - | TRBV27 | - | TRBJ2-7
CASSPIQGARETQYF | TGTGCCAGCAGTCCCATACAGGGAGCGCGAGAGACCCAGTACTTC | - | TRBV27 | - | TRBJ2-5
CSVRTSGRGYEQFF | TGCAGCGTTCGGACTAGCGGGAGGGGCTATGAGCAGTTCTTC | TRBD2 | TRBV29-1 | few | TRBJ2-1
CATSDSGSRRDNEQFF | TGTGCCACCAGTGATTCGGGGTCCCGGCGGGACAATGAGCAGTTCTTC | - | TRBV24-1 | - | TRBJ2-1
CASSLGWGQETQYF | TGTGCCAGCAGTTTAGGGTGGGGCCAAGAGACCCAGTACTTC | - | TRBV28 | - | TRBJ2-5
CSGQLNTGELFF | TGTTCAGGACAGCTCAACACCGGGGAGCTGTTTTTT | - | TRBV7-9 | few | TRBJ2-2
CASSLVGLEQFF | TGTGCCAGCAGCTTAGTGGGGCTTGAGCAGTTCTTC | - | TRBV7-6 | - | TRBJ2-1
CASSLDPGGGREAFF | TGTGCCAGCAGCTTGGACCCAGGGGGAGGACGTGAAGCTTTCTTT | TRBD1 | TRBV7-6 | - | TRBJ1-1
CASSRGQVYNEQFF | TGTGCCAGCAGTAGAGGACAGGTCTACAATGAGCAGTTCTTC | TRBD1 | TRBV28 | - | TRBJ2-1
CASSVGLAGGSQETQYF | TGTGCCAGCAGCGTAGGACTAGCGGGAGGCAGCCAAGAGACCCAGTACTTC | TRBD2 | TRBV9 | few | TRBJ2-5
CASNNGQPNSPLHF | TGTGCCAGCAATAATGGGCAGCCCAATTCACCCCTCCACTTT | - | TRBV7-2 | few | TRBJ1-6
CASSGENYGYTF | TGCGCCAGCAGTGGGGAGAACTATGGCTACACCTTC | - | TRBV5-1 | once | TRBJ1-2
CASSLEHGTYEQYF | TGTGCCAGCAGCTTGGAACATGGGACCTACGAGCAGTACTTC | - | TRBV7-9 | - | TRBJ2-7
CASSKVHPGQGNTEAFF | TGTGCCAGCAGCAAAGTCCATCCGGGACAGGGTAACACTGAAGCTTTCTTT | - | TRBV21-1 | few | TRBJ1-1
CASSPRPNTGELFF | TGTGCCAGCTCACCACGGCCTAACACCGGGGAGCTGTTTTTT | - | TRBV18 | few | TRBJ2-2
CASSQDVPGATEAFF | TGCGCCAGCAGCCAAGATGTTCCAGGGGCCACTGAAGCTTTCTTT | - | TRBV4-3 | - | TRBJ1-1
CASSQARSQILSPEQFF | TGTGCCAGCAGCCAAGCCCGGAGCCAAATCCTCAGTCCTGAGCAGTTCTTC | - | TRBV3-1 | few | TRBJ2-1
CASSLSGFLGEQYF | TGTGCCAGCAGCTTATCCGGGTTCCTGGGTGAGCAGTACTTC | - | TRBV7-2 | few | TRBJ2-7
CASSYVGTGTDGYTF | TGTGCCAGCAGTTACGTGGGGACAGGCACGGATGGCTACACCTTC | TRBD1 | TRBV6-2/TRBV6-3 | few | TRBJ1-2
CASSPGRREELFF | TGTGCCAGCAGTCCAGGGAGGCGCGAGGAGCTGTTTTTT | - | TRBV7-2 | - | TRBJ2-2
CASSYSPNPHLLGELFF | TGTGCCAGCAGTTACTCGCCAAACCCACACCTCTTAGGGGAGCTGTTTTTT | - | TRBV6-5 | - | TRBJ2-2
CASSQAGQGYTGELFF | TGCGCCAGCAGCCAAGCCGGACAGGGGTACACCGGGGAGCTGTTTTTT | TRBD1 | TRBV4-3 | - | TRBJ2-2
CASSTSGGNTGELFF | TGTGCCAGCAGCACTAGCGGGGGGAACACCGGGGAGCTGTTTTTT | TRBD2 | TRBV7-3 | many | TRBJ2-2
CATSRDYGTDTYNEQFF | TGTGCCACCAGCAGAGATTACGGGACAGATACGTACAATGAGCAGTTCTTC | TRBD1 | TRBV15 | - | TRBJ2-1
CASSSTFDGTYEQYF | TGCGCCAGCAGCTCTACCTTTGACGGGACCTACGAGCAGTACTTC | - | TRBV5-1 | - | TRBJ2-7
CASSSEGGAGYEQYF | TGTGCCAGCAGCTCTGAGGGGGGTGCGGGCTACGAGCAGTACTTC | - | TRBV7-2 | - | TRBJ2-7
CASSTSDGYTQYF | TGTGCCAGCAGTACCTCGGATGGCTATACGCAGTATTTT | - | TRBV12-3/TRBV12-4 | - | TRBJ2-3
CASSYPDVPYEQYF | TGTGCCAGCAGTTACCCGGACGTTCCCTACGAGCAGTACTTC | - | TRBV6-2/TRBV6-3 | few | TRBJ2-7
CASSAGTSGTDTQYF | TGTGCCAGCTCAGCTGGGACTAGCGGCACAGATACGCAGTATTTT | TRBD2 | TRBV18 | few | TRBJ2-3
CATSRVGGNPEAFF | TGTGCCACCAGCAGAGTAGGCGGGAACCCTGAAGCTTTCTTT | - | TRBV15 | - | TRBJ1-1
CASGLVGRGGYTF | TGTGCTAGTGGTTTGGTGGGCAGGGGTGGCTACACCTTC | - | TRBV12-5 | many | TRBJ1-2
CATSSSGGTDNEQFF | TGTGCCACCAGCAGTTCCGGGGGGACGGACAATGAGCAGTTCTTC | TRBD2 | TRBV15 | few | TRBJ2-1
CAISELDRGGNYEQYF | TGTGCCATCAGTGAGTTGGACAGGGGTGGGAACTACGAGCAGTACTTC | TRBD1 | TRBV10-3 | - | TRBJ2-7
CASSYSRDLPREGF | TGTGCCAGCAGTTACTCGAGGGATCTCCCCCGGGAAGGCTTC | - | TRBV6-5 | few | TRBJ2-5
CASSFAGGPEDTQYF | TGTGCCAGCAGCTTCGCGGGAGGGCCCGAAGATACGCAGTATTTT | TRBD2 | TRBV7-2 | few | TRBJ2-3
CASSQGSGTARLAEQFF | TGTGCCAGCAGCCAAGGGTCCGGGACGGCTAGGTTAGCTGAGCAGTTCTTC | - | TRBV4-2 | many | TRBJ2-1
CASRMWGGSNEQFF | TGTGCCAGCAGAATGTGGGGTGGTTCTAATGAGCAGTTCTTC | - | TRBV6-2/TRBV6-3 | few | TRBJ2-1
CASSGLAGIYEQYF | TGTGCCAGTAGCGGACTAGCGGGAATCTACGAGCAGTACTTC | TRBD2 | TRBV19 | - | TRBJ2-7